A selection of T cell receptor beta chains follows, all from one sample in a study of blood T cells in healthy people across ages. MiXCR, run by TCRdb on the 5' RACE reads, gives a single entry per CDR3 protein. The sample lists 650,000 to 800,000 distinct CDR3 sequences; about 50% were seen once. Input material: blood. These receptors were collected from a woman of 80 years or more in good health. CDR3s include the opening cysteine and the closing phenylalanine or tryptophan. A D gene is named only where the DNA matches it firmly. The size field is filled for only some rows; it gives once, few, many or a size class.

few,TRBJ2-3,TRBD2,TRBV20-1,TGCAGTGCTAGCCCCCGCGAGCGGGAAAGCACAGATACGCAGTATTTT,CSASPRERESTDTQYF
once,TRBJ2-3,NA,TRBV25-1,TGTGCCAGCAGTGGGCGGGGGCTCCGCTCTAGCACAGATACGCAGTATTTT,CASSGRGLRSSTDTQYF
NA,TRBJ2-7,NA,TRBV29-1,TGCAGCGTTCTAGCCAGAAGGTCATACGAGCAGTACTTC,CSVLARRSYEQYF
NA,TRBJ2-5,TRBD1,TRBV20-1,TGCAGTGCTGGAGGGACAGGGATCGGCTACAATGAGCAGTACTTC,CSAGGTGIGYNEQYF
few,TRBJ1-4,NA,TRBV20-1,TGCAGTGCTAGACTGGCAGGGTACGAAAAACTGTTTTTT,CSARLAGYEKLFF
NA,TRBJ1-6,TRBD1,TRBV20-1,TGCAGTGCAGGGACAGGGGTGAGCTCACCCCTCCACTTT,CSAGTGVSSPLHF
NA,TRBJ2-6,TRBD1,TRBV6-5,TGTGCCAGCAGTTCAACCGGGACAGCTGGGGCCAACGTCCTGACTTTC,CASSSTGTAGANVLTF
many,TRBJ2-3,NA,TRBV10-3,TGTGCCATCGCGGGACAAACTAGCACAGATGCGCAGTATTTT,CAIAGQTSTDAQYF
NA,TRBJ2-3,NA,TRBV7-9,TGTGCCAGCAGCTTGTCCGGGACGGGGGAAAGGGATACGCAGTATTTT,CASSLSGTGERDTQYF
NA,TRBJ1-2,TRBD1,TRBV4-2,TGTGCCAGCAGCCAAATCGGGACAGCTAACTATGGCTACACCTTC,CASSQIGTANYGYTF
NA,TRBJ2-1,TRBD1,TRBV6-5,TGTGCCAGCAGTTCACGGACAGGGAATATCGACAATGGGCAGTTCTTC,CASSSRTGNIDNGQFF
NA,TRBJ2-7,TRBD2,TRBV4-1,TGCGCCGGCAGCCTCGGGACTAGCGGAGGCTCCTACGAGCAGTACTTC,CAGSLGTSGGSYEQYF
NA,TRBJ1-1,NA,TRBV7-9,TGTGCCAGCAGCGGATGGGACACTGAAGCTTTCTTT,CASSGWDTEAFF
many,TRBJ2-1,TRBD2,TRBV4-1,TGCGCCAGCAGCCACGGGCGGGGGGCAATGAGCACGTTCTTC,CASSHGRGAMSTFF
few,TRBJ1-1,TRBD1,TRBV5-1,TGCGCCAGCAGCCTGACAGGGTCCGGCACTGAAGCTTTCTTT,CASSLTGSGTEAFF
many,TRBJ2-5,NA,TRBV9,TGTGCCAGCAGCTTCAGCTGGGGGAGTCAAGAGACCCAGTACTTC,CASSFSWGSQETQYF
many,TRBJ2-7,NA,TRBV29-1,TGCAGCGTCTTCCTTGGACTGTCCTACGAGCAGTACTTC,CSVFLGLSYEQYF
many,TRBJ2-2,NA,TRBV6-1,TGTGCCAGCAGTGAAACAGGGACCTCGAACACCGGGGAGCTGTTTTTT,CASSETGTSNTGELFF
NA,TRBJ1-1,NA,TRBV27,TGTGCCAGCAGACCCTCTAGCGGGAACACTGAAGCTTTCTTT,CASRPSSGNTEAFF
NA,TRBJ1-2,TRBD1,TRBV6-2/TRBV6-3,TGTGCCAGCAGTTACCCATCCGCCTTGACAGGGGGAGAGGACTATGGCTACACCTTC,CASSYPSALTGGEDYGYTF
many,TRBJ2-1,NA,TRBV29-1,TGCAGCGTTGAAAGAGCCTACTCCTACAATGAGCAGTTCTTC,CSVERAYSYNEQFF
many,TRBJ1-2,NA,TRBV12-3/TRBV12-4,TGTGCCAGCAGTTCGATCCCCGGGTTGAACTATGGCTACACCTTC,CASSSIPGLNYGYTF
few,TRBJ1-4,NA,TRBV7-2,TGTGCCAGCAGCTTAAGAGTCGTTAGGGATAATGAAAAACTGTTTTTT,CASSLRVVRDNEKLFF
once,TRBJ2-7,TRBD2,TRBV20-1,TGCAGTGCTATAAGCGGGGTCTCCTACGAGCAGTACTTC,CSAISGVSYEQYF
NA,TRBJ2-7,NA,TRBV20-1,TGCAGTGCTAGCGTATCGATCTCCAACGAGCAGTACTTC,CSASVSISNEQYF
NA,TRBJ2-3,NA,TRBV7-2,TGTGCCAGCAGCTTAGTGAGACAGGTCAGCACAGATACGCAGTATTTT,CASSLVRQVSTDTQYF
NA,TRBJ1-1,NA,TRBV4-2,TGTGCCAGCGATGGACTGAACACTGAAGCTTTCTTT,CASDGLNTEAFF
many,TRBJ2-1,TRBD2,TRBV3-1,TGTGCCAGCAGCCAAGATCCGACTAGCGGTGAGCAGTTCTTC,CASSQDPTSGEQFF
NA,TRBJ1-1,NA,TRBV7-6,TGTGCCAGCAGCGAGTCTCCTGCCCGCACTGAAGCTTTCTTT,CASSESPARTEAFF
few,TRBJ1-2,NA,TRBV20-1,TGCAGTGCAACTGGGGCAGTTTCTAACTATGGCTACACCTTC,CSATGAVSNYGYTF
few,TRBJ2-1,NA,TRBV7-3,TGTGCCAGCAGCTTAGGAAGGGGGGATAATGAGCAGTTCTTC,CASSLGRGDNEQFF
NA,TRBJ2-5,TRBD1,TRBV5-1,TGCGCCAGTTGGACAGGGGCCAAACAAGAGACCCAGTACTTC,CASWTGAKQETQYF
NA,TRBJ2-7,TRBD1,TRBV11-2,TGTGCCAGCAGCTTAGTGGGACAGGGGGTTCAGCAGTACTTC,CASSLVGQGVQQYF
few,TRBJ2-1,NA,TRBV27,TGTGCCAGCATTTTATGGCAGGGCAATGAGCAGTTCTTC,CASILWQGNEQFF
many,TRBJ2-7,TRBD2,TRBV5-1,TGCGCCAGCAGCTTGGGTTGGGACTACAAGAAGGCCGAGCAGTACTTC,CASSLGWDYKKAEQYF
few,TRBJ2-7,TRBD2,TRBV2,TGTGCCAGTACCCATGAAGCGGGATACTACGAGCAGTACTTC,CASTHEAGYYEQYF
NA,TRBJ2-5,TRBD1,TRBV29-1,TGCAGCGTTGTTCAGGGGGTAGGGGAGCAGTACTTC,CSVVQGVGEQYF
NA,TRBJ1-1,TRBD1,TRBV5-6,TGTGCCAGCAGCTCCCTGGGACAGGGGACTGAAGCTTTCTTT,CASSSLGQGTEAFF
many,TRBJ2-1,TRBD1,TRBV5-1,TGTGCCAGCAGCCCGACAGGGAGCTCCTACAATGAGCAGTTCTTC,CASSPTGSSYNEQFF
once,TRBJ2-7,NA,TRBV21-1,TGTGCCAGCAGCAAAGATAGACAGGTCTACGAGCAGTACTTC,CASSKDRQVYEQYF
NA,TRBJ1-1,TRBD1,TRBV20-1,TGCAGTGCTAGAGGGACAGGGAGGTTCACTGAAGCTTTCTTT,CSARGTGRFTEAFF
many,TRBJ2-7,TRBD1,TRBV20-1,TGCAGTGCTAGAGAGGGACAGCCCTCCTACGAGCAGTACTTC,CSAREGQPSYEQYF
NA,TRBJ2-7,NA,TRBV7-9,TGTGCCAGCGGGAGTTTACTTACCTACGAGCAGTACTTC,CASGSLLTYEQYF
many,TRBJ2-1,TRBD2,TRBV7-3,TGTGCCAGCAGTTCTAACGCAGCCTGGGGAGGGAATGAGCAGTTCTTC,CASSSNAAWGGNEQFF
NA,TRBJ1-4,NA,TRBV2,TGTGCCAGCAGTGGGGGCAGCCATGAAAAACTGTTTTTT,CASSGGSHEKLFF
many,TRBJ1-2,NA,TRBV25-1,TGTGCCAGCAGTGAGGGTGGCAGGATCTATGGCTACACCTTC,CASSEGGRIYGYTF
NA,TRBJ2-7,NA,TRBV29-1,TGCAGCGTTGCCGGGAATGCTGTCGAGCAGTACTTC,CSVAGNAVEQYF
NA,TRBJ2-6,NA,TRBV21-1,TGTGCCACCGCAACGTCAGGAGGGTCCGGGGCCAACGTCCTGACTTTC,CATATSGGSGANVLTF
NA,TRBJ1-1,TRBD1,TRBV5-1,TGCGCCAGCAGCTTTAACGGTCAGGGGGCGAGGACTGAAGCTTTCTTT,CASSFNGQGARTEAFF
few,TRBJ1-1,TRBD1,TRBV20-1,TGCAGTGCTAGAGATACAGGGGGTAAGGGTGAAGCTTTCTTT,CSARDTGGKGEAFF
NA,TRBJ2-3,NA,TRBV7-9,TGTGCCAGCACCACAGGAGGGGGAGGAAGGCACAGATACGCGTATTTT,CASTTGGGGRHRYAYF
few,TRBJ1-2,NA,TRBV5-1,TGCGCCAGCAGCCCGGGTTGGGGCTACACCTTC,CASSPGWGYTF
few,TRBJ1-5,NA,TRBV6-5,TGTGCCAGCAGTTACTCGTCAGGTCCTATTAGCAATCAGCCCCAGCATTTT,CASSYSSGPISNQPQHF